This T cell receptor beta chain comes out of a study of molecular identifiers for immune sequencing clone quantification. The CDR3 spans 16 residues. The germline CDR1 and CDR2 sequences are WSHSY and SAAADI. Findings and caveats of the study: Whereas naive cells kept under 1% of molecules in clones above 20 RNA copies, such clones held over 97% in effectors.

As CD8+CD4-CCR7+CD45RA+ cells, naive CD8 T cells were sorted. In regard to this clonotype: Its antigen is unidentified. One base away lies a much larger clone, so this may be a sequencing read error.

Methods described previously, with TCR primers listed, were used for bulk TCR libraries. MiXCR was run by TCRdb on the PCR reads, yielding one entry per CDR3 protein. Here the sample spans about 510,000 distinct CDR3 sequences, about 22% being singletons. Sequences were obtained from naive CD8+ T cells from blood, with Jurkat cell RNA spiked in. Subset described: FACS-sorted CD8+CD4-CCR7+CD45RA+ naive T cells. The source is a human donor in good health. Some libraries in this study had Jurkat cell RNA spiked in. J is TRBJ1-5 and V is TRBV10-2; 7 bases line up with TRBD1. The CDR3 region has the DNA TGCGCCGGCAGGCCAGCCCAGACAGGGCCCAATCAGCCCCAGCATTTT. This encodes CAGRPAQTGPNQPQHF.